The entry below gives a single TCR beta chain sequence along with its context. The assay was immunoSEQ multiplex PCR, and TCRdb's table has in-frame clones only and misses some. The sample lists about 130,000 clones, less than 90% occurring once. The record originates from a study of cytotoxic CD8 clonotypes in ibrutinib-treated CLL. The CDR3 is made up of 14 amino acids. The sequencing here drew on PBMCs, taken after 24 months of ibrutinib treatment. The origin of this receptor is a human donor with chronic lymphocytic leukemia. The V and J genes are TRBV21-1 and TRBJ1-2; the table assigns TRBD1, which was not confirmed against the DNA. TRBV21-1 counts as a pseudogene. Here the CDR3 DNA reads TGTGCCAGCAGCCGAGGGGACAGGGGGCACGGCTACACCTTC. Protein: CASSRGDRGHGYTF.